This TCR beta chain was recovered during a study of blood T cell repertoires in COVID-19. Overall study: Donors in the United States, Italy and Spain gave samples during acute or convalescent COVID-19.

Germline values: CDR1 SGHRS, CDR2 YFSETQ. The CDR3 is 13 residues long. The method was immunoSEQ multiplex PCR; TCRdb's version includes in-frame clones alone and lacks a portion of them. The repertoire consists of about 270,000 clones, with more than 90% occurring once and the leading ten covering about 2.5%. Enrolment of Seattle patients took place during active infection, and they were followed longitudinally. Concerning this clone: At one end the junction does not follow the germline gene, possibly because of a read error.

The V and J genes are TRBV5-1 and TRBJ2-7, with D hard to call. Sequences were obtained from peripheral blood. This TCR was recovered from a person between 18 and 30 years old with COVID-19, enrolled during active disease. The CDR3, as DNA: TGCGCCAGCAGCTTGGCTAGTAGCTACGAGCAGTGCTTC. It is translated as CASSLASSYEQCF. The full variable domain, rest sourced from reference TRBV5-1 and TRBJ2-7, is KAGVTQTPRYLIKTRGQQVTLSCSPISGHRSVSWYQQTPGQGLQFLFEYFSETQRNKGNFPGRFSGRQFSNSRSEMNVSTLELGDSALYLCASSLASSYEQCFGPGTRLTVT.